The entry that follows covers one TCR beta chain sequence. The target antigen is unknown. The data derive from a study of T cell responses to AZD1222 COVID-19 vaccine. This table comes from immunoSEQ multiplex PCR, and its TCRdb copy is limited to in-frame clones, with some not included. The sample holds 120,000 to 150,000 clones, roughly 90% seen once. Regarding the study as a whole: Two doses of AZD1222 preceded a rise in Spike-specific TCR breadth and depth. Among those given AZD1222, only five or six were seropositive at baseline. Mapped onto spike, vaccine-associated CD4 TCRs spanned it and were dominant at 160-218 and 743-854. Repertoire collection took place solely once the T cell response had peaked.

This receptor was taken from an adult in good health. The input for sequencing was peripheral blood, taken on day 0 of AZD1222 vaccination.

As DNA, the CDR3 is TGTGCCAGTAGCCCAACCGGACAGGGATATTCACCCCTCCACTTT. Translating gives CASSPTGQGYSPLHF. The V call is TRBV19, the J call TRBJ1-6; 8 nucleotides match TRBD1. The CDR3 totals 15 residues. Germline CDR1 is LNHDA and CDR2 is SQIVND (reference sequence). The V gene end was trimmed by 6 bases and the J gene end by 8 bases; junction bases not matched to a gene: 9.